This section outlines one T cell receptor (beta chain) sequence together with its context. Antigen: not known. This record belongs to a study of cytomegalovirus exposure and HLA in healthy donors. Study results and caveats: Confirmation was obtained in vitro that a few CMV-associated chains are specific for CMV antigens.

PCR amplification relied on 60 Vbeta primers (plus 13 Jbeta primers). Data came from immunoSEQ multiplex PCR; TCRdb stores just in-frame clones and leaves some out. The table shows tens of thousands of clones, with 81% occurring only once. Trimming pared 1 base from V and 0 bases from J, leaving 10 bases between. This CDR3 region has 16 residues. CDR1 is SNHLY, CDR2 FYNNEI, per germline. Sequencing was done on a sample of PBMCs. This chain joins TRBV2 and TRBJ1-5; D gene ambiguous. The clonotype originates from a woman in her forties in good health and CMV-seronegative. The CDR3 nucleotides read TGTGCCAGCAGTGAAGACGGCGCGGATAGCAATCAGCCCCAGCATTTT. Translating gives CASSEDGADSNQPQHF.